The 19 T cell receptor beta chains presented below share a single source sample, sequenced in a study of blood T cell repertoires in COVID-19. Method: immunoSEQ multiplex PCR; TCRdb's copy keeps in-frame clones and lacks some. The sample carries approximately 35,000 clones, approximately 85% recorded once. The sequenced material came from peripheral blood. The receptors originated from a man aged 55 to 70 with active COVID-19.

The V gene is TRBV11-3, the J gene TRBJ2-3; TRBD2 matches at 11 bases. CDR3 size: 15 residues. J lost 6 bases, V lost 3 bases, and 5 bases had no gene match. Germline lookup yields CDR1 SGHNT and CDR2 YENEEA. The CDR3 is CASSLGLAEGDTQYF. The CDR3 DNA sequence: TGTGCCAGCAGCTTGGGACTAGCGGAGGGGGATACGCAGTATTTT.

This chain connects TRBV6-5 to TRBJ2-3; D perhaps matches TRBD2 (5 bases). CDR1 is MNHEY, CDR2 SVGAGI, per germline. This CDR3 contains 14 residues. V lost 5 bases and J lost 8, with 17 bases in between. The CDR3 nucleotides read TGTGCCAGCAGTCCGGACTCTCGTTCGGGTACGCAGTATTTT. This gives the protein CASSPDSRSGTQYF.

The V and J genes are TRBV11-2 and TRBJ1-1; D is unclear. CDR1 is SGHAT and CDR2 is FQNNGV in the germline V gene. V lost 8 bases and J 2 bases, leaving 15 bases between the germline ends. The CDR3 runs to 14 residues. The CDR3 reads CASDLRSGNTEAFF. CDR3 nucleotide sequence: TGTGCCAGCGATCTTCGGAGCGGTAACACTGAAGCTTTCTTT.

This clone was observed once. This CDR3 reads CASSRGRKATGVGEQYF. The CDR3 coding sequence is TGTGCCAGCAGCCGCGGCCGCAAGGCAACAGGGGTTGGGGAGCAGTACTTC. The rearrangement links TRBV6-2 or TRBV6-3 to TRBJ2-7; 7 nucleotides align to TRBD1. CDR1 MNHEY and CDR2 SVGEGT come from the germline V gene. The CDR3 totals 17 residues. The trim removed 6 bases at V and 7 bases at J, leaving 21 bases unmatched.

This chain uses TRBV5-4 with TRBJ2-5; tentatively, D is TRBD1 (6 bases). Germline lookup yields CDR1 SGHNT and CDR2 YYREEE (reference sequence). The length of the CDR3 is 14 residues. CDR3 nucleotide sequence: TGTGTCTTCGCACAGGGCCAAACGTTTGAGACCCAGTACTTC. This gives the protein CVFAQGQTFETQYF.

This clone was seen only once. The CDR3 nucleotides are TGTGCCAGCAGTCCTCCGACAGGGGTTTCCTACGAGCAGTACTTC. Amino acids: CASSPPTGVSYEQYF. V is TRBV28 and J is TRBJ2-7, with 8 nucleotides matching TRBD1. This CDR3 has 15 amino acids. The J segment lost 1 base and the V segment lost 5 bases, leaving 7 bases of the junction unmatched. Germline V gene lookup returns CDR1 MDHEN and CDR2 SYDVKM.

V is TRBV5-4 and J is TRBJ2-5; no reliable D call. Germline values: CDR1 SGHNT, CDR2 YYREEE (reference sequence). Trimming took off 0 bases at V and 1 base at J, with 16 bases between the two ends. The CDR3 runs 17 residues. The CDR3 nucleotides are TGTGCCAGCAGCTTGGTAGGCGCTTATGGGCCCCAAGAGACCCAGTACTTC. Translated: CASSLVGAYGPQETQYF.

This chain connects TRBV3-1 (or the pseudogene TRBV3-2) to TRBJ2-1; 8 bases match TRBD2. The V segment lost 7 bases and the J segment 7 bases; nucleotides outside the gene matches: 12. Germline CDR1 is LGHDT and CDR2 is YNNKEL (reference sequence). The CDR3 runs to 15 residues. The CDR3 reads CASNNPTSDLNEQFF. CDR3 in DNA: TGTGCCAGCAACAACCCGACTAGCGATCTTAATGAGCAGTTCTTC.

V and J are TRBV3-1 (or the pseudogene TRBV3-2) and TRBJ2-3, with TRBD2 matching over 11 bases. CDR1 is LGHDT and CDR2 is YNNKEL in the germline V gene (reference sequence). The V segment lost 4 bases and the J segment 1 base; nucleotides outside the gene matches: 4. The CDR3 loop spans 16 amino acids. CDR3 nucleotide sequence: TGTGCCAGCAGCCCCCCTAGCGGGAGGCGCACAGATACGCAGTATTTT. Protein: CASSPPSGRRTDTQYF.

The DNA for the CDR3 is TGTGCCAGTAGGTTTCCCACGTCGGAGCCGCGCAATAGCAATCAGCCCCAGCATTTT. As protein: CASRFPTSEPRNSNQPQHF. The chain uses TRBV19 and TRBJ1-5; D remains unclear. Germline V gene sequence: CDR1 LNHDA, CDR2 SQIVND (reference sequence). The V and J ends lost 6 bases and 0 bases respectively, with 24 bases between them. CDR3 length: 19 amino acids.

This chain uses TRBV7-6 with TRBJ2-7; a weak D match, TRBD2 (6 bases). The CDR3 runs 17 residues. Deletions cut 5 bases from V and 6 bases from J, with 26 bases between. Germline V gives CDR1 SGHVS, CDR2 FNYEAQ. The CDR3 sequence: CASSAQLAPAGLGEQYF. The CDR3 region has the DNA TGTGCCAGCAGCGCGCAACTCGCCCCAGCGGGTCTTGGCGAGCAGTACTTC.

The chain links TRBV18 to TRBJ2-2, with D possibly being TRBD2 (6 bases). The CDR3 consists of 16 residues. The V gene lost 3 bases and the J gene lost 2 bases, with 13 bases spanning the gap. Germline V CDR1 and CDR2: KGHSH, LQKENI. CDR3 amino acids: CASSPGGGVNTGELFF. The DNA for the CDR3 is TGTGCCAGCTCACCGGGCGGCGGGGTTAACACCGGGGAGCTGTTTTTT.

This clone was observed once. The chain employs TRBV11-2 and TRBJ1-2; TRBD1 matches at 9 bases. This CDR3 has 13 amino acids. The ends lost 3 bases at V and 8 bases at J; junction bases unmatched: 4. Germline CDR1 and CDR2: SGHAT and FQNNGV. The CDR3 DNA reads TGTGCCAGCAGCTTGGACAGGGGTAGAGGCTACACCTTC. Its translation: CASSLDRGRGYTF.

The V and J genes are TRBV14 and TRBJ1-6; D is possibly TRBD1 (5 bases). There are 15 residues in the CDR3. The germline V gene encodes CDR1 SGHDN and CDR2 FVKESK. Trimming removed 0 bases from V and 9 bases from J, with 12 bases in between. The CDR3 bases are TGTGCCAGCAGCCAAGAGTGGGGGGTGGGTTCACCCCTCCACTTT. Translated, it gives CASSQEWGVGSPLHF.

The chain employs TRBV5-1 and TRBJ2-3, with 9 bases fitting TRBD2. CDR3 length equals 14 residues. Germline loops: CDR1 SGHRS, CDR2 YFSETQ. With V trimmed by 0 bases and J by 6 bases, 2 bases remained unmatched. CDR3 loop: CASSLDSGSDTQYF. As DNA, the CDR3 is TGCGCCAGCAGCTTGGATAGCGGGAGCGATACGCAGTATTTT.

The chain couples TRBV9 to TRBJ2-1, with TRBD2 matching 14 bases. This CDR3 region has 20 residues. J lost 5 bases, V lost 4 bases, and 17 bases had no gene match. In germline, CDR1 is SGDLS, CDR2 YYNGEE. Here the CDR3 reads CASSTRTSGRPQGLNNEQFF. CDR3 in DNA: TGTGCCAGCAGCACCCGGACTAGCGGGAGGCCACAAGGTCTGAACAATGAGCAGTTCTTC.

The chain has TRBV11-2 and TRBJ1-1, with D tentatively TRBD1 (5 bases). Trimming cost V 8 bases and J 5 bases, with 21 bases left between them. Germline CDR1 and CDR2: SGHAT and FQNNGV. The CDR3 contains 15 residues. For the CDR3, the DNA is TGTGCCAGCCGACATGGAGGGGCTGGGGGGACTGAAGCTTTCTTT. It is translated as CASRHGGAGGTEAFF.

CDR3 loop: CASQTGDQPQHF. CDR3 DNA sequence: TGCGCCAGCCAAACAGGGGATCAGCCCCAGCATTTT. V and J are TRBV10-2 and TRBJ1-5, with TRBD1 identical over 7 bases. The CDR3 has 12 amino acids. Germline assignment: CDR1 WSHSY and CDR2 SAAADI. The ends lost 8 bases at V and 5 bases at J; junction bases unmatched: 3.

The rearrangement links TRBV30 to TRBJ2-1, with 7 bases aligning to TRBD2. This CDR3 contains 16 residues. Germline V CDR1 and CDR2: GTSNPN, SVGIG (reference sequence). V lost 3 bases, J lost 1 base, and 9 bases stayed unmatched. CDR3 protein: CAWSPVAGVSYNEQFF. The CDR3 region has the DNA TGTGCCTGGAGCCCCGTGGCGGGAGTGTCCTACAATGAGCAGTTCTTC.